This section outlines one T cell receptor (beta chain) sequence together with its context. These data are taken from a study of blood T cell repertoires in COVID-19. Study-wide context: Sources were T cells, B-cell-depleted T cells, or PBMCs; the material itself was cDNA or gDNA.

In the study's own analysis: Nucleated cell counts were estimated from reference gene primer amplification. The protocol was immunoSEQ multiplex PCR, while the TCRdb copy is restricted to in-frame clones and leaves out a portion. V and J calls and clone size are copied from that table; D and trimming were computed from the DNA. The table records some 290,000 clones, about 88% of them present only once. V gave up 1 base and J gave up 2 bases; unmatched junction bases: 9. The CDR3 consists of 18 residues. Germline V gene lookup returns CDR1 LGHNA and CDR2 YNFKEQ. The chain is built from TRBV4-2 and TRBJ2-1, with TRBD2 identical over 9 bases. This sequence was found in a man in his late teens or twenties with active or convalescent COVID-19. The sequenced material came from peripheral blood. In DNA form, the CDR3 reads TGTGCCAGCAGCCAAGCCCTTAGCGGGGGCGACACCTACAATGAGCAGTTCTTC. Amino acid sequence: CASSQALSGGDTYNEQFF.